These T cell receptor beta chains were read from a single sample in a study of cytomegalovirus exposure and HLA in healthy donors. Libraries were prepared by immunoSEQ multiplex PCR; TCRdb keeps only in-frame clonotypes and omits some of them. The data show fewer than 150,000 clones, about four fifths seen once. Sample: PBMCs. The receptor source for this set is a man in his forties or fifties in good health and CMV-seropositive. The CDR3 runs from the conserved cysteine through the conserved F or W. The D gene is left open where the match is weak. The listing skips clone size in some rows; elsewhere it reads once, few, many or a size class.

clone size	V gene	J gene	D gene	CDR3 DNA	CDR3 protein
.	TRBV19	TRBJ1-2	.	TGTGCCAGTACCTATCGCAACGCCTTAGTCTCGGGCTACACCTTC	CASTYRNALVSGYTF
.	TRBV6-1	TRBJ2-7	TRBD1	TGTGCCAGCAGAGGACAGGGTGCCTACGAGCAGTACTTC	CASRGQGAYEQYF
few	TRBV27	TRBJ1-3	.	TGTGCCAGTAGAGCGGCCTCTGGAAACACCATATATTTT	CASRAASGNTIYF
.	TRBV2	TRBJ2-5	.	TGTGCCACCGCCGGTTTCGAGACCCAGTACTTC	CATAGFETQYF
.	TRBV27	TRBJ2-7	.	TGTGCCAGCAGTTGGGGAAAGCTAGCCCCCTCCTACGAGCAGTACTTC	CASSWGKLAPSYEQYF
.	TRBV5-6	TRBJ2-1	TRBD2	TGTGCCAGCAGCCCCCCTGGATTGGCGGGAGGGTACAATGAGCAGTTCTTC	CASSPPGLAGGYNEQFF
.	TRBV4-3	TRBJ1-1	.	TGCGCCAGCAGCCAAGAACTGAGCGGCACTGAAGCTTTCTTT	CASSQELSGTEAFF
.	TRBV6-1	TRBJ2-7	TRBD1	TGTGCCAGCAGTGAGTTACAGGGGAGCTCCTACGAGCAGTACTTC	CASSELQGSSYEQYF
.	TRBV4-1	TRBJ1-2	TRBD1	TGCGCCAGCAGCCAAGATTGGGGGACAGGGACGTATGGCTACACCTTC	CASSQDWGTGTYGYTF
.	TRBV5-1	TRBJ1-1	.	TGCGCCAGCAGCTTGGACAGAACTGAAGCTTTCTTT	CASSLDRTEAFF
.	TRBV9	TRBJ1-1	.	TGTGCCAGCAGCGTAGGGTATAGAGGACAGAGAGCTGAAGCTTTCTTT	CASSVGYRGQRAEAFF
.	TRBV29-1	TRBJ1-4	TRBD1	TGCAGCGTTAGCCGGGACAGCGTCGGGGAAAAACTGTTTTTT	CSVSRDSVGEKLFF
once	TRBV11-2	TRBJ1-4	.	TGTGCCAGCAGCCCAACTCGGGGGGGCGAAAAACTGTTTTTT	CASSPTRGGEKLFF
.	TRBV6-1	TRBJ1-5	TRBD1	TGTGCCGTACAGGGGAATCAGCCCCAGCATTTT	CAVQGNQPQHF
.	TRBV7-9	TRBJ2-3	.	TGTGCCAGCAGCCTCTACCCATCGGACAATACGCAGTATTTT	CASSLYPSDNTQYF
.	TRBV6-5	TRBJ1-5	TRBD1	TGTGCCAGCAGTCCGGGACAGGGGAGAATTAAGCCCCAGCATTTT	CASSPGQGRIKPQHF
.	TRBV5-1	TRBJ1-2	.	TGCGCCAGCAGCTTGGAGGGGAACGGCAGATATGGCTACACCTTC	CASSLEGNGRYGYTF
.	TRBV5-1	TRBJ1-1	.	TGCGCCAGCAGCTTTGGGGGCGCGAACACTGAAGCTTTCTTT	CASSFGGANTEAFF
.	TRBV6-6	TRBJ2-1	TRBD2	TGTGCCAGCAGTTCCCAGGGGGGACTAGCCGAAGAGCAGTTCTTC	CASSSQGGLAEEQFF
few	TRBV7-3	TRBJ1-1	TRBD1	TGTGCCAGCAGTCAAGGGGGCACAACGAGCACTGAAGCTTTCTTT	CASSQGGTTSTEAFF
.	TRBV7-8	TRBJ1-2	TRBD1	TGTGCCAGCAGCTTAGCCCGGGACAGGGGTGGCTACACCTTC	CASSLARDRGGYTF
.	TRBV6-5	TRBJ1-1	.	TGTGCCAGCAGTCTTAACAGGAACACTGAAGCTTTCTTT	CASSLNRNTEAFF